The 18 T cell receptor beta chains below were found in one sample sequenced in a study of cytomegalovirus exposure and HLA in healthy donors. Using immunoSEQ multiplex PCR, the repertoire was profiled, and TCRdb retains in-frame clones only, with some absent. The sample contains about 240,000 clones, approximately 83% of which appear only once. Sequenced input: PBMCs. These TCRs come from a woman aged 25 to 39 in good health and CMV-seropositive.

In nucleotides, the CDR3 is TGTGCCAGTTGGTTTGGACAGGGAACTGAAGCTTTCTTT. This sequence encodes CASWFGQGTEAFF. This rearrangement joins TRBV19 to TRBJ1-1; 8 nucleotides line up with TRBD1. Germline V gives CDR1 LNHDA, CDR2 SQIVND (reference sequence). The CDR3 is made up of 13 amino acids. Trimming at V came to 8 bases and at J to 5 bases, leaving 7 bases not matched to a gene.

This clone was seen a single time. The chain combines TRBV27 with TRBJ1-5; tentatively, D is TRBD1 (5 bases). The CDR3 is 14 amino acids. V was clipped by 3 bases and J by 3 bases, with 9 bases between them. Germline CDR1 and CDR2: MNHEY and SMNVEV (reference sequence). The CDR3 loop is CASSFRQTNQPQHF. CDR3 nucleotides: TGTGCCAGCAGTTTTCGACAGACCAATCAGCCCCAGCATTTT.

The V call is TRBV4-1, the J call TRBJ2-6; a weak D match, TRBD2 (5 bases). V gave up 1 base and J gave up 0 bases, with 16 bases separating them. The CDR3 runs to 19 residues. CDR1 MGHRA and CDR2 YSYEKL come from the germline V gene. In DNA, the CDR3 is TGCGCCAGCAGCCAAGTCGGAGCGGTGACGAACTCTGGGGCCAACGTCCTGACTTTC. This codes for CASSQVGAVTNSGANVLTF.

This CDR3 reads CASSLSGTRGGYTF. The CDR3 region has the DNA TGTGCCAGCAGCTTGTCCGGGACCAGGGGTGGCTACACCTTC. The rearrangement uses TRBV5-4 and TRBJ1-2; TRBD1 might be the D (6 bases). The CDR3 runs to 14 residues. V lost 1 base to trimming and J lost 7 bases, with 14 bases between them. The germline V gene encodes CDR1 SGHNT and CDR2 YYREEE (reference sequence).

The V and J genes are TRBV5-1 and TRBJ2-7; no clear D. Trimming removed 0 bases from V and 7 bases from J, with 17 bases in between. The germline V gene has CDR1 SGHRS and CDR2 YFSETQ. The CDR3 extends over 15 amino acids. CDR3 sequence reads: CASSLEQAPYGEQYF. The CDR3 DNA sequence: TGCGCCAGCAGCTTGGAGCAAGCGCCGTATGGGGAGCAGTACTTC.

The J gene is TRBJ2-1, the V gene TRBV9; 10 bases are shared with TRBD1. With V trimmed by 0 bases and J by 13 bases, 10 bases remained unmatched. In germline, CDR1 is SGDLS, CDR2 YYNGEE. The CDR3 spans 15 residues. The CDR3 DNA reads as TGTGCCAGCAGCGTAGCAACCGGGACAGGGGCTCTCCAGTTCTTC. Amino acids: CASSVATGTGALQFF.

This chain joins TRBV28 and TRBJ2-3; 9 bases map to TRBD1. The V gene's germline CDR1 is MDHEN and CDR2 SYDVKM. With 7 bases clipped from V and 4 bases from J, the junction kept 9 bases outside the gene matches. The CDR3 runs 15 residues. The DNA of the CDR3 is TGTGCCAGCACATCCGGGACAGGGACCCCAGATACGCAGTATTTT. Amino acid sequence: CASTSGTGTPDTQYF.

V gene TRBV18 combines with J gene TRBJ2-7; 10 positions match TRBD1. CDR3 length: 21 residues. In germline, CDR1 is KGHSH, CDR2 LQKENI. V lost 6 bases and J lost 0; bases outside the gene matches: 23. The CDR3 DNA reads as TGTGCCAGCTCCTCCGGGACAGGGGTTATCGAAGTGATTGGGGGCTCCTACGAGCAGTACTTC. Translated, it gives CASSSGTGVIEVIGGSYEQYF.

J is TRBJ1-2 and V is TRBV28; 7 bases map to TRBD1. CDR3 length: 14 residues. Germline V lookup: CDR1 MDHEN, CDR2 SYDVKM. Losses at the gene ends were 5 bases for V and 4 bases for J; bases not matched to a gene: 7. CDR3 loop: CASSIPGTAYGYTF. CDR3 nucleotides: TGTGCCAGCAGTATCCCCGGGACAGCCTATGGCTACACCTTC.

The CDR3 coding sequence is TGTGCCAGTAGACCTGCCCCGGGACAGGGAAACACCATATATTTT. It encodes CASRPAPGQGNTIYF. This chain connects TRBV19 to TRBJ1-3, with 7 bases that match TRBD1. Germline V gene sequence: CDR1 LNHDA, CDR2 SQIVND (reference sequence). V lost 6 bases and J lost 4; bases outside the gene matches: 9. CDR3 size: 15 residues.

The chain is built from TRBV4-1 and TRBJ2-7; 10 positions agree with TRBD2. Germline V gives CDR1 MGHRA, CDR2 YSYEKL. V was pared by 4 bases and J by 5 bases, with 11 bases of the junction left unmatched. The CDR3 length is 16 residues. CDR3 loop: CASSPRTSGEIDEQYF. In nucleotides, the CDR3 is TGCGCCAGCAGCCCGCGGACTAGCGGAGAGATCGACGAGCAGTACTTC.

V is TRBV10-2 and J is TRBJ2-6; possible D gene TRBD1, 5 bases. Trimming left V 5 bases short and J 1 base short, with 9 bases between. CDR1 is WSHSY, CDR2 SAAADI, per germline. This CDR3 has 15 residues. In nucleotides, the CDR3 is TGCGCCAGCAGTACACAGGAGTCTGGGGCCAACGTCCTGACTTTC. It is translated as CASSTQESGANVLTF.

The chain links TRBV6-4 to TRBJ2-1, with 10 bases fitting TRBD2. The CDR3 contains 15 residues. CDR1 and CDR2 (germline): MRHNA, SNTAGT. V was clipped by 2 bases and J by 10 bases; unmatched bases: 8. The CDR3 region is CASSDEAGGPGEQFF. CDR3 sequence (DNA): TGTGCCAGCAGTGACGAAGCGGGAGGGCCTGGGGAGCAGTTCTTC.

V and J are TRBV1 and TRBJ2-1; the table's D call, TRBD2, was not checked against the DNA. TRBV1 is a documented pseudogene. The CDR3 sequence is 20 residues long. The DNA of the CDR3 is TGCACCAGCAGCCAGGAAGCGGGAGGCCCGAGCCTTTGGTCCTACAATGAGCAGTTCTTC. Residues: CTSSQEAGGPSLWSYNEQFF.

Here the CDR3 DNA reads TGTGCCAGCAGTGAAGGGGGGGGGAACTATGGCTACACCTTC. This codes for CASSEGGGNYGYTF. The chain combines TRBV2 with TRBJ1-2, with D tentatively TRBD1 (5 bases). Trimming left V 1 base short and J 2 bases short, with 8 bases between. The CDR3 covers 14 residues. Germline V lookup: CDR1 SNHLY, CDR2 FYNNEI. Based on the CDR3 plus reference TRBV2 and TRBJ1-2, the full variable domain is EPEVTQTPSHQVTQMGQEVILRCVPISNHLYFYWYRQILGQKVEFLVSFYNNEISEKSEIFDDQFSVERPDGSNFTLKIRSTKLEDSAMYFCASSEGGGNYGYTFGSGTRLTVV.

This rearrangement joins TRBV19 to TRBJ2-2, with D perhaps matching TRBD2 (5 bases). Trimming took off 5 bases at V and 0 bases at J, with 16 bases between the two ends. Germline values: CDR1 LNHDA, CDR2 SQIVND (reference sequence). The CDR3 extends over 17 amino acids. CDR3 amino acids: CASSVLRATTNTGELFF. The CDR3 bases are TGTGCCAGTAGTGTATTGCGGGCAACCACGAACACCGGGGAGCTGTTTTTT.

The chain carries TRBV2 and TRBJ2-6; TRBD1 is a possible D gene (6 bases). The CDR3 is 15 amino acids. Germline CDR1 SNHLY, CDR2 FYNNEI. Trimming stripped 4 bases from V and 5 bases from J, with 12 bases between. CDR3 nucleotide sequence: TGTGCCAGCAGTGTACAGGGCTCCTGGGCCAACGTCCTGACTTTC. This gives the protein CASSVQGSWANVLTF. The full variable domain, its missing parts supplied by reference TRBV2 and TRBJ2-6, is EPEVTQTPSHQVTQMGQEVILRCVPISNHLYFYWYRQILGQKVEFLVSFYNNEISEKSEIFDDQFSVERPDGSNFTLKIRSTKLEDSAMYFCASSVQGSWANVLTFGAGSRLTVL.

In nucleotides, the CDR3 is TGTGCCAGCAGAACCACAGGGGCTTGGACTGAAGCTTTCTTT. It yields the protein CASRTTGAWTEAFF. V gene TRBV6-6 combines with J gene TRBJ1-1; 7 bases map to TRBD1. Germline V gives CDR1 MNHNY, CDR2 SVGAGI (reference sequence). Trimming took 6 bases from V and 5 from J; bases not matched to a gene: 9. This CDR3 contains 14 residues.